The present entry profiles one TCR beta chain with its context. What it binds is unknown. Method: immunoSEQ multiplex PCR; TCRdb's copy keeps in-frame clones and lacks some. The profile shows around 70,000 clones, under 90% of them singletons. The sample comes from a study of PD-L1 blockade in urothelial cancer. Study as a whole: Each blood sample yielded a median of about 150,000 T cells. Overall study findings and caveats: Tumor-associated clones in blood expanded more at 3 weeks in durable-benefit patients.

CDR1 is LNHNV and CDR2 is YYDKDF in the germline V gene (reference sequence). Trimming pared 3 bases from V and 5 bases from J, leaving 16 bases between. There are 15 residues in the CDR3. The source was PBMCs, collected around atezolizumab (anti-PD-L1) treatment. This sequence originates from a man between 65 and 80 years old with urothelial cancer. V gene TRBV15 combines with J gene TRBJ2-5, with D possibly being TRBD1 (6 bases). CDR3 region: CATSSTGTLRETQYF. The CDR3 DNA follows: TGTGCCACCAGCAGTACCGGGACATTACGGGAGACCCAGTACTTC.